This section outlines one T cell receptor (beta chain) sequence together with its context. The ends lost 4 bases at V and 0 bases at J; junction bases unmatched: 11. This CDR3 contains 18 residues. Germline CDR1 and CDR2: MDHEN and SYDVKM. The data were taken from a study of blood T cell repertoires in COVID-19. Study-wide context: There were acute and convalescent COVID-19 samples, and they came from the United States, Italy and Spain. T cells, B-cell-depleted T cells, or PBMCs provided the cDNA or gDNA that served as material.

Original data processing: Scientists estimated how many nucleated cells there were by amplifying reference gene primers. Clones were read by immunoSEQ multiplex PCR, and TCRdb kept only the in-frame ones, dropping some. That table is the source of V, J and clone size, and D and trimming were worked out from the DNA. The repertoire holds more than 80,000 clones, with 86% as singletons. The receptor was isolated from a man in his fifties or sixties with active COVID-19. The specimen was peripheral blood. This chain connects TRBV28 to TRBJ2-3; 9 nucleotides agree with TRBD2. The CDR3 DNA is TGTGCCAGCAGTTACCTAGCGGGAAATTTGGGCAGCACAGATACGCAGTATTTT. It specifies CASSYLAGNLGSTDTQYF.